This T cell receptor (beta chain) came from a study of radiotherapy plus CTLA-4 blockade in lung cancer. Whole-study context: Objective responses were seen in around 18% of patients, disease control in around 31%.

Germline assignment: CDR1 WNHNN and CDR2 SYGVQD (reference sequence). The CDR3 totals 14 residues. Trimming stripped 6 bases from V and 6 bases from J, with 15 bases between. Chemo-refractory metastatic non-small-cell lung cancer patients received focal radiation with ipilimumab CTLA-4 blockade. This clone was picked up one time. Sequenced by immunoSEQ multiplex PCR; TCRdb stores in-frame clones only, minus some. The profile shows about 90,000 clones, around 72% of them singletons. Sample: peripheral blood, taken from a patient treated with radiotherapy plus ipilimumab. This chain joins TRBV10-1 and TRBJ2-1; D is perhaps TRBD1 or TRBD2 (5 bases each). The receptor comes from a human donor with non-small cell lung cancer that progressed on radiotherapy plus ipilimumab. For the CDR3, the DNA is TGCGCCAGCAGCCGGGTTGAGGGGTTCAATGAGCAGTTCTTC. Its translation: CASSRVEGFNEQFF.